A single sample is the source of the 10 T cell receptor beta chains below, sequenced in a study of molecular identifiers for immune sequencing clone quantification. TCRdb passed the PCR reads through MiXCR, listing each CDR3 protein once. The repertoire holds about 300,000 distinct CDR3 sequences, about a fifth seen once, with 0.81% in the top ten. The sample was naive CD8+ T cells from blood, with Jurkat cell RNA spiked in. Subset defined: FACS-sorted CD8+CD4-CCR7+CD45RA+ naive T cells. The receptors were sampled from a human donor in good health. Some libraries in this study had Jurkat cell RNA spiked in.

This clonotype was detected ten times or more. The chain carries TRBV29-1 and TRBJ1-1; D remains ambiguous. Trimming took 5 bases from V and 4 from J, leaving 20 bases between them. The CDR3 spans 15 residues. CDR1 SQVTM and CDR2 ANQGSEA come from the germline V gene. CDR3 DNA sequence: TGCAGCGTTCAACTGCACGGGTTCGGCGCCACTGAAGCTTTCTTT. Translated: CSVQLHGFGATEAFF.

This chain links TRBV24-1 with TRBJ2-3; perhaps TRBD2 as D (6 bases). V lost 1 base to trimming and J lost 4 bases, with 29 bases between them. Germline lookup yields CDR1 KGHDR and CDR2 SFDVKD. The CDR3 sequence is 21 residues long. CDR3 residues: CATSDFRDSNSPIRAADTQYF. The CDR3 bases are TGTGCCACCAGTGATTTCCGGGACTCCAACTCCCCCATCAGGGCCGCAGATACGCAGTATTTT.

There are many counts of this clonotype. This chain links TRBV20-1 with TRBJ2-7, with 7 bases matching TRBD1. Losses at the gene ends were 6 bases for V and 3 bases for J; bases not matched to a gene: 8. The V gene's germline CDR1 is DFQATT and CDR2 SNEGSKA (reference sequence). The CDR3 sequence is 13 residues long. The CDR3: CSARRRGHYEQYF. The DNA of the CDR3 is TGCAGTGCGCGCCGAAGGGGGCACTACGAGCAGTACTTC.

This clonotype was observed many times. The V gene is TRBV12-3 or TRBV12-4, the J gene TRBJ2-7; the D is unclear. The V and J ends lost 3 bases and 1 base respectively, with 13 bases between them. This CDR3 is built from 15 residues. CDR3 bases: TGTGCCAGCAGTTTCGGTCAACCCCCGTCCTACGAGCAGTACTTC. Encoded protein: CASSFGQPPSYEQYF.

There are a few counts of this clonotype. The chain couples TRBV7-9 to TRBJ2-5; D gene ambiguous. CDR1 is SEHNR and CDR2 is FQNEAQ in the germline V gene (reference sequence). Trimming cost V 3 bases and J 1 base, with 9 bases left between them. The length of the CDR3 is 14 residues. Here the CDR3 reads CASSFPAVQETQYF. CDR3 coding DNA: TGTGCCAGCAGCTTCCCGGCGGTCCAAGAGACCCAGTACTTC.

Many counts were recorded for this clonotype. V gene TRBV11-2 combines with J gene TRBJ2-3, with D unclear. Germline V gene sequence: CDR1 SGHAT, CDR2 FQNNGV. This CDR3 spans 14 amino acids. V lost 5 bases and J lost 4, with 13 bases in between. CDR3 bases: TGTGCCAGCAGCCCCGGCGGTCTCGCAGATACGCAGTATTTT. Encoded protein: CASSPGGLADTQYF. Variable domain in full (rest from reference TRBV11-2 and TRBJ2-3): EAGVAQSPRYKIIEKRQSVAFWCNPISGHATLYWYQQILGQGPKLLIQFQNNGVVDDSQLPKDRFSAERLKGVDSTLKIQPAKLEDSAVYLCASSPGGLADTQYFGPGTRLTVL.

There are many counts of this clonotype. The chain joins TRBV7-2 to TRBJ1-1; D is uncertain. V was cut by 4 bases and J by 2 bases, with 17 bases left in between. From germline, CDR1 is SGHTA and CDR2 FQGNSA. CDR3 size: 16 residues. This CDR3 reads CASSSTPDGLNTEAFF. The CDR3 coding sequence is TGTGCCAGCAGCTCAACCCCGGACGGACTTAACACTGAAGCTTTCTTT.

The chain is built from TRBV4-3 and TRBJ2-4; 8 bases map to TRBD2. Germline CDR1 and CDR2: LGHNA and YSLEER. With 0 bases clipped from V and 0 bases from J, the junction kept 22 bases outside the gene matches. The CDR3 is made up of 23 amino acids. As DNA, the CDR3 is TGCGCCAGCAGCCAAGATCGGGGGGTCGGACTAGCCGATTACAGACTAGCCAAAAACATTCAGTACTTC. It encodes CASSQDRGVGLADYRLAKNIQYF.

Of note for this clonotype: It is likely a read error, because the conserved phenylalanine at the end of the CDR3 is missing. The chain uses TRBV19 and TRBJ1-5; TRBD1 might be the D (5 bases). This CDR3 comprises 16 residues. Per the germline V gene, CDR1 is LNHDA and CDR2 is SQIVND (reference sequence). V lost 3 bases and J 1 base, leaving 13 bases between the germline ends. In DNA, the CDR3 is TGTGCCAGTAGTATTAGTAGGGGAAGGAGCAATCAGCCCCAGCATCTT. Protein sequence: CASSISRGRSNQPQHL.

The CDR3: CASSQDDSLVGHGYTF. In DNA, the CDR3 is TGCGCCAGCAGCCAAGATGACTCCCTGGTGGGGCATGGCTACACCTTC. This chain joins TRBV4-3 and TRBJ1-2; a weak D match, TRBD1 (5 bases). The CDR3 totals 16 residues. Deletions cut 0 bases from V and 6 bases from J, with 17 bases between. Germline CDR1 LGHNA, CDR2 YSLEER.